This T cell receptor beta chain derives from a study of blood T cell repertoires in COVID-19. Clones were read by immunoSEQ multiplex PCR, and TCRdb kept only the in-frame ones, dropping some. The sample contains some 300,000 clones, roughly 87% of which appear only once. The CDR3 has 16 amino acids. From germline, CDR1 is SGHKS and CDR2 YYEKEE (reference sequence). V dropped 0 bases and J dropped 5 bases, with 15 bases sitting between them. The genes are TRBV5-5 and TRBJ1-5; no definite D call. Sequenced input: peripheral blood. This clonotype was sampled from a man between 18 and 29 years old with active or convalescent COVID-19. This chain's CDR3 is CASSLVWAPRDQPQHF. The CDR3 bases are TGTGCCAGCAGCTTGGTGTGGGCACCGCGGGATCAGCCCCAGCATTTT.